The clone carrying this TCR beta chain was observed a handful of times. These data belong to a study of patients and donors after allogeneic stem cell transplantation. From the RT-PCR reads, TCRdb called clonotypes with MiXCR, one entry per CDR3 protein. Counted here are some 960,000 distinct CDR3 sequences, roughly 18% occurring once; the ten biggest clones make up roughly 6%. CDR1 and CDR2 (germline): MNHNS, SASEGT. Trimming took 5 bases from V and 3 from J; bases not matched to a gene: 10. There are 15 residues in the CDR3. The V and J genes are TRBV6-1 and TRBJ2-7; 7 nucleotides line up with TRBD1. This receptor was taken from a human donor who was either an allogeneic HSCT recipient or a stem cell or donor lymphocyte infusion donor (not recorded which). It is not recorded whose cells these are; they may come from a transplant donor. The sequenced sample was blood, either unsorted or a sorted T cell fraction (not recorded which). CDR3 region: CASSNPRDSFYEQYF. The CDR3 DNA follows: TGTGCCAGCAGTAACCCCCGGGACAGCTTCTACGAGCAGTACTTC.